The rows below give T cell receptor beta chains drawn from one sample of a study of blood T cell repertoires in COVID-19. TCRdb's table, derived via immunoSEQ multiplex PCR, lists solely in-frame clones and lacks some. Of 150,000 to 170,000 clones detected, 70% to 85% appear once; the ten largest clones hold 0.63%. Material: peripheral blood. The receptor source for this set is a man aged 55 to 70 with COVID-19, enrolled during active disease. CDR3s include the opening cysteine and the closing phenylalanine or tryptophan.

V: TRBV19; J: TRBJ2-3; CDR3: CASSPYTGGTDTQYF
V: TRBV3-1/TRBV3-2; J: TRBJ1-1; CDR3: CASSPSTPRNTEAFF
V: TRBV4-3; J: TRBJ1-1; CDR3: CASSQDSWNTEAFF
V: TRBV6-6; J: TRBJ1-1; CDR3: CASGGLPNTEAFF
V: TRBV12-3/TRBV12-4; J: TRBJ2-7; CDR3: CASSFRSVDEQYF
V: TRBV2; J: TRBJ2-5; CDR3: CASSGTSGSRQETQYF
V: TRBV2; J: TRBJ1-1; CDR3: CASASRTGGLANTEAFF
V: TRBV7-3; J: TRBJ2-1; CDR3: CASSPQGAGVYNEQFF
V: TRBV6-5; J: TRBJ1-2; CDR3: CASSYSGDTPYGYTF
V: TRBV15; J: TRBJ2-3; CDR3: CATSTRLAATDTQYF
V: TRBV7-9; J: TRBJ1-3; CDR3: CASSTYGTGANTIYF
V: TRBV19; J: TRBJ2-1; CDR3: CASSAGTSGIGSNEQFF
V: TRBV28; J: TRBJ1-3; CDR3: CASRQGAGNTIYF
V: TRBV3-1/TRBV3-2; J: TRBJ2-5; CDR3: CASSLSGTQETQYF
V: TRBV29-1; J: TRBJ1-2; CDR3: CSVPLRQPANGYTF
V: TRBV27; J: TRBJ1-1; CDR3: CASSALGAGVSTEAFF
V: TRBV5-6; J: TRBJ2-7; CDR3: CASSLVRWPYEQYF
V: TRBV19; J: TRBJ1-5; CDR3: CASIGLNQPQHF
V: TRBV15; J: TRBJ1-5; CDR3: CATSRGELPTGQPQHF
V: TRBV18; J: TRBJ1-3; CDR3: CASSPITGGSGNTIYF
V: TRBV6-5; J: TRBJ2-1; CDR3: CASVGTSGRWGEQFF
V: TRBV9; J: TRBJ1-1; CDR3: CASSVVASTEAFF
V: TRBV27; J: TRBJ2-3; CDR3: CASRRQGRDTQYF
V: TRBV7-2; J: TRBJ2-7; CDR3: CASSYGLAGGVDSEQYF
V: TRBV30; J: TRBJ2-7; CDR3: CAWSGGQGLTYEQYF
V: TRBV29-1; J: TRBJ1-2; CDR3: CSVGSGQGDYGYTF
V: TRBV6-5; J: TRBJ2-7; CDR3: CASSSGEYEQYF
V: TRBV9; J: TRBJ2-2; CDR3: CASSVAWGTGAGELFF
V: TRBV7-3; J: TRBJ1-6; CDR3: CASSLGDSRNSPLHF
V: TRBV6-5; J: TRBJ1-2; CDR3: CASRAGTAVHRYTF
V: TRBV28; J: TRBJ1-5; CDR3: CASGTPGTSQPQHF
V: TRBV11-2; J: TRBJ2-5; CDR3: CASSETGGFTETQYF
V: TRBV6-5; J: TRBJ1-5; CDR3: CASSPGGRGNQPQHF
V: TRBV18; J: TRBJ1-1; CDR3: CASSLQGNTEAFF
V: TRBV2; J: TRBJ2-2; CDR3: CASRNDRVNTGELFF